One and the same sample provided the 24 T cell receptor beta chains below, sequenced in a study of T-cell memory formation after mild COVID-19. Each CDR3 protein gets one entry after TCRdb re-called the 5' RACE reads with MiXCR. The sample consists of hundreds of thousands of distinct CDR3 sequences, roughly 21% of them appearing once. The sample comprised PBMCs or a T cell subset sorted from them (not recorded which). Source of these receptors: an adult woman who had mild COVID-19 (a few samples of this study predate the infection). Cell type and time point are not known.

The V and J genes are TRBV7-6 and TRBJ2-3; D gene uncertain. The length of the CDR3 is 11 residues. The ends were cut back, 5 bases at V and 6 bases at J, with 6 bases in the middle. CDR1 and CDR2 (germline): SGHVS, FNYEAQ. DNA of the CDR3: TGTGCCAGCAGCAATCCGGATACGCAGTATTTT. Its protein product is CASSNPDTQYF.

This clonotype came up a few times. V usage is TRBV6-5 and J usage is TRBJ2-7; weak D call: TRBD2 (5 bases). Germline CDR1 MNHEY, CDR2 SVGAGI. There are 13 residues in the CDR3. Trimming shortened V by 7 bases and J by 0 bases, and 10 bases separated the two germline ends. The CDR3 protein is CASKAESSYEQYF. The CDR3 DNA follows: TGTGCCAGCAAAGCGGAGAGCTCCTACGAGCAGTACTTC.

This chain joins TRBV3-1 and TRBJ2-7; maybe TRBD2 (5 bases). CDR1 is LGHDT, CDR2 YNNKEL, per germline (reference sequence). This CDR3 contains 14 residues. V was clipped by 0 bases and J by 6 bases, with 12 bases between them. CDR3 residues: CASSQDLRVREQYF. In nucleotides, the CDR3 is TGTGCCAGCAGCCAAGATCTGAGGGTACGCGAGCAGTACTTC.

This clonotype was seen many times. The chain joins TRBV7-7 to TRBJ2-3, with 10 bases that match TRBD1. Germline trimming cut 5 bases from V and 4 bases from J; bases unmatched to any gene: 3. The CDR3 runs to 14 residues. Germline loops: CDR1 SSHAT, CDR2 FNYEAQ (reference sequence). The CDR3 DNA reads TGTGCCAGCAGCCCGGGACAGGGGCCAGATACGCAGTATTTT. Translation gives CASSPGQGPDTQYF.

This sequence joins TRBV7-2 and TRBJ2-2; 9 positions match TRBD1. The trim removed 4 bases at V and 4 bases at J, leaving 10 bases unmatched. The length of the CDR3 is 17 residues. Per the germline V gene, CDR1 is SGHTA and CDR2 is FQGNSA. In nucleotides, the CDR3 is TGTGCCAGCAGCTCCGGACAGGGGAAGTATCGCACCGGGGAGCTGTTTTTT. Protein sequence: CASSSGQGKYRTGELFF. The whole variable domain, remainder taken from reference TRBV7-2 and TRBJ2-2, is GAGVSQSPSNKVTEKGKDVELRCDPISGHTALYWYRQSLGQGLEFLIYFQGNSAPDKSGLPSDRFSAERTGGSVSTLTIQRTQQEDSAVYLCASSSGQGKYRTGELFFGEGSRLTVL.

The chain recombines TRBV2 with TRBJ1-2; the match to TRBD1 covers 9 bases. CDR1 is SNHLY, CDR2 FYNNEI, per germline. V shed 6 bases and J 3 bases; nucleotides not matched to a gene: 5. The CDR3 is 14 residues long. CDR3 loop: CASSGQGSHYGYTF. The CDR3 DNA reads TGTGCCAGCAGCGGACAGGGGAGTCACTATGGCTACACCTTC.

This clonotype was observed a few times. This chain joins TRBV29-1 and TRBJ2-3, with 11 bases lining up with TRBD2. J gave up 2 bases and V 5 bases, and 3 bases lay outside the gene matches. This CDR3 contains 14 residues. Germline CDR1 is SQVTM and CDR2 is ANQGSEA. CDR3 protein: CSVRGLAATDTQYF. CDR3 sequence (DNA): TGCAGCGTTAGGGGACTAGCGGCCACAGATACGCAGTATTTT.

This clonotype came up many times. The chain combines TRBV2 with TRBJ2-3; TRBD1 is a possible D gene (6 bases). The CDR3 has 15 amino acids. The germline V and J ends were trimmed by 6 bases and 1 base, with 14 bases remaining between them. Looked up from germline, CDR1 is SNHLY and CDR2 is FYNNEI. The CDR3 is CASSKRTAGTDTQYF. In DNA form, the CDR3 reads TGTGCCAGCAGCAAACGGACAGCCGGCACAGATACGCAGTATTTT.

This chain uses TRBV7-9 with TRBJ1-2; TRBD1 matches 7 bases. Germline V CDR1 and CDR2: SEHNR, FQNEAQ (reference sequence). The CDR3 is 12 amino acids. Trimming took 3 bases from V and 9 from J; bases not matched to a gene: 4. The CDR3 loop reads CASSFEQGSYTF. Here the CDR3 DNA reads TGTGCCAGCAGCTTTGAACAGGGGAGCTACACCTTC. Variable domain in full (rest from reference TRBV7-9 and TRBJ1-2): DTGVSQNPRHKITKRGQNVTFRCDPISEHNRLYWYRQTLGQGPEFLTYFQNEAQLEKSRLLSDRFSAERPKGSFSTLEIQRTEQGDSAMYLCASSFEQGSYTFGSGTRLTVV.

This clonotype has more than one count but fewer than ten. The rearrangement uses TRBV18 and TRBJ2-1, with D possibly matching TRBD2 (6 bases). Trimming pared 2 bases from V and 15 bases from J, leaving 17 bases between. This CDR3 has 13 residues. The germline gives CDR1 KGHSH, CDR2 LQKENI. CDR3 protein: CASSPFRRDSGFF. As DNA, the CDR3 is TGTGCCAGCTCACCATTCCGGAGGGACTCGGGGTTCTTC.

This clonotype was detected a few times. The chain joins TRBV6-2 or TRBV6-3 to TRBJ2-7; TRBD1 is a possible D gene (7 bases). CDR1 and CDR2 (germline): MNHEY, SVGEGT. The length of the CDR3 is 15 residues. Trimming cost V 7 bases and J 3 bases, with 19 bases left between them. The CDR3 nucleotides are TGTGCCAGCAATCACAGGGGCCGGGGGAACTACGAGCAGTACTTC. Protein: CASNHRGRGNYEQYF.

The genes are TRBV6-5 and TRBJ2-7; tentatively, D is TRBD1 or TRBD2 (5 bases each). This CDR3 region has 15 residues. V gave up 6 bases and J gave up 0 bases, with 15 bases separating them. Germline CDR1 and CDR2: MNHEY and SVGAGI. DNA of the CDR3: TGTGCCAGCAGCCACGGGGCAGCCTTCTCCTACGAGCAGTACTTC. The encoded protein is CASSHGAAFSYEQYF.

The V and J genes are TRBV19 and TRBJ1-6, with D maybe TRBD1 (5 bases). The germline CDR1 and CDR2 sequences are LNHDA and SQIVND (reference sequence). V lost 5 bases and J 9 bases, leaving 23 bases between the germline ends. CDR3 length: 17 amino acids. CDR3 protein: CASSPGTGLGGSSPLHF. The DNA of the CDR3 is TGTGCCAGTAGTCCCGGTACGGGGCTGGGTGGAAGTTCACCCCTCCACTTT.

V gene TRBV27 combines with J gene TRBJ2-2, with 14 bases identical to TRBD2. There are 17 residues in the CDR3. The germline V gene has CDR1 MNHEY and CDR2 SMNVEV (reference sequence). J lost 9 bases, V lost 6 bases, and 12 bases had no gene match. In DNA, the CDR3 is TGTGCCAGCAGACAGACTAGCGGGGGGGCCCTTTCCAGGGAGCTGTTTTTT. Its translation: CASRQTSGGALSRELFF.

This clonotype was recorded a few times. The genes are TRBV14 and TRBJ2-7; D tentatively fits TRBD1 or TRBD2 (5 bases each). The V end lost 4 bases, the J end lost 4 bases, and 20 bases lay between the germline ends. There are 16 residues in the CDR3. CDR1 and CDR2 from the germline V gene are SGHDN and FVKESK. CDR3 nucleotide sequence: TGTGCCAGCAGCCGGATTGGGGGTTTCGGGATATACGAGCAGTACTTC. It specifies CASSRIGGFGIYEQYF.

This clonotype has a handful of counts. The genes are TRBV5-1 and TRBJ2-7; D possibly matches TRBD1 or TRBD2 (5 bases each). V dropped 1 base and J dropped 3 bases, with 11 bases sitting between them. CDR3 length: 14 residues. CDR1 and CDR2 from the germline V gene are SGHRS and YFSETQ. CDR3 sequence (DNA): TGCGCCAGCAGCTTGCCGGGACGGTTCTACGAGCAGTACTTC. It specifies CASSLPGRFYEQYF.

There are a few counts of this clonotype. V and J are TRBV4-2 and TRBJ1-2; a weak D match, TRBD1 (5 bases). This CDR3 comprises 13 residues. CDR1 and CDR2 (germline): LGHNA, YNFKEQ. V lost 0 bases and J lost 8, with 10 bases in between. This CDR3 is CASSQEGVSGYTF. The CDR3, as DNA: TGTGCCAGCAGCCAAGAAGGGGTTAGCGGCTACACCTTC.

In its sample, this clonotype was seen a few times. The gene calls are TRBV3-1 and TRBJ2-3; weak D call: TRBD2 (7 bases). The germline V gene has CDR1 LGHDT and CDR2 YNNKEL (reference sequence). Trimming took off 6 bases at V and 4 bases at J, with 14 bases between the two ends. This CDR3 has 14 residues. CDR3 coding DNA: TGTGCCAGCAGGAAAGAGGGGGGGCCAGATACGCAGTATTTT. It yields the protein CASRKEGGPDTQYF.

J is TRBJ2-7 and V is TRBV4-1; 7 bases line up with TRBD1. CDR1 is MGHRA, CDR2 YSYEKL, per germline. There are 13 residues in the CDR3. With V trimmed by 3 bases and J by 6 bases, 5 bases remained unmatched. The DNA for the CDR3 is TGCGCCAGCAGCCACGCCGGACAGGCCGAGCAGTACTTC. Amino acids: CASSHAGQAEQYF.

This chain uses TRBV20-1 with TRBJ2-1; D may correspond to TRBD1 or TRBD2 (5 bases each). The CDR3 contains 15 residues. CDR1 and CDR2 (germline): DFQATT, SNEGSKA (reference sequence). Trimming removed 5 bases at V and 3 bases at J, with 17 bases between. In nucleotides, the CDR3 is TGCAGTGCTGGCCCCGGGACCGGTAACTACAATGAGCAGTTCTTC. It is translated as CSAGPGTGNYNEQFF.

This clonotype was counted between two and nine times. The rearrangement uses TRBV2 and TRBJ2-5; D is unresolved. The CDR3 has 14 amino acids. The V gene's germline CDR1 is SNHLY and CDR2 FYNNEI. V lost 2 bases, J lost 4 bases, and 11 bases lay in between. The CDR3 nucleotides read TGTGCCAGCAGTGAACATCGGGTGTCAGAGACCCAGTACTTC. Amino acids: CASSEHRVSETQYF. The full variable domain, rest sourced from reference TRBV2 and TRBJ2-5, is EPEVTQTPSHQVTQMGQEVILRCVPISNHLYFYWYRQILGQKVEFLVSFYNNEISEKSEIFDDQFSVERPDGSNFTLKIRSTKLEDSAMYFCASSEHRVSETQYFGPGTRLLVL.

The chain recombines TRBV10-3 with TRBJ1-1; D might be TRBD1 (5 bases). V was pared by 2 bases and J by 1 base, with 11 bases between. The CDR3 loop spans 15 amino acids. CDR1 and CDR2 (germline): ENHRY, SYGVKD. The CDR3 spells CAISESLTANTEAFF. The CDR3 DNA reads as TGTGCCATCAGTGAGAGTTTGACAGCGAACACTGAAGCTTTCTTT.

The chain carries TRBV6-1 and TRBJ2-5; D may be TRBD1 (7 bases). The germline CDR1 and CDR2 sequences are MNHNS and SASEGT. Trimming cost V 6 bases and J 0 bases, with 17 bases left between them. This CDR3 has 16 residues. The chain's CDR3 is CASRVGGQPHQETQYF. The CDR3 DNA reads as TGTGCCAGCAGGGTGGGGGGACAGCCGCACCAAGAGACCCAGTACTTC.

The sample holds a few counts of this clonotype. The genes are TRBV11-1 and TRBJ2-1, with 7 nucleotides matching TRBD1. The germline CDR1 and CDR2 sequences are SGHAT and FQDESV (reference sequence). V trimming: 1 base; J trimming: 8 bases; junction bases outside the gene matches: 14. This CDR3 has 17 residues. CDR3 protein: CASSLVGDPTGLDEQFF. CDR3 coding DNA: TGTGCCAGCAGCTTAGTAGGGGACCCGACAGGGTTGGATGAGCAGTTCTTC.